This entry is about one T cell receptor (beta chain). The target antigen is unknown. This sample is drawn from a study of cytomegalovirus exposure and HLA in healthy donors. Study conclusions and caveats: The authors judged a highly shared variant cluster likely a sequencing artifact.

The V gene end was trimmed by 3 bases and the J gene end by 3 bases; junction bases not matched to a gene: 4. The CDR3 is made up of 15 amino acids. CDR1 is KGHSH, CDR2 LQKENI, per germline. The PCR had 60 Vbeta and 13 Jbeta primers. Sequenced by immunoSEQ multiplex PCR; TCRdb stores in-frame clones only, minus some. The data contain 200,000 to 250,000 clones, under 90% of them singletons. The sample was PBMCs. This sequence originates from a human donor in good health. V is TRBV18 and J is TRBJ2-7; TRBD2 matches at 11 bases. CDR3 in DNA: TGTGCCAGCTCACCGGGACTAGCGGAGGGCTACGAGCAGTACTTC. It translates to CASSPGLAEGYEQYF. Full variable domain (rest looked up from reference TRBV18 and TRBJ2-7): NAGVMQNPRHLVRRRGQEARLRCSPMKGHSHVYWYRQLPEEGLKFMVYLQKENIIDESGMPKERFSAEFPKEGPSILRIQQVVRGDSAAYFCASSPGLAEGYEQYFGPGTRLTVT.